The 30 T cell receptor beta chains listed next were all sequenced from one sample in a study of T-cell reconstitution after alpha-beta-depleted transplantation in children. Unique molecular identifiers were built into the TCRbeta library. MiXCR, run by TCRdb on the PCR reads, gives a single entry per CDR3 protein. The profile shows a few hundred thousand distinct CDR3 sequences, 10% of them singletons. The sample in question was PBMCs, obtained before TCRalphabeta/CD19-depleted stem cell transplant. These receptors all come from a boy under two years old with acute myeloid leukemia, due to receive a stem cell transplant.

A few counts support this clonotype. This chain connects TRBV7-2 to TRBJ2-5; TRBD1 matches 7 bases. Germline trimming cut 5 bases from V and 4 bases from J; bases unmatched to any gene: 13. The CDR3 is made up of 16 amino acids. CDR1 SGHTA and CDR2 FQGNSA come from the germline V gene. This CDR3 reads CASSALDATGSETQYF. Here the CDR3 DNA reads TGTGCCAGCAGCGCCCTCGACGCGACAGGGTCAGAGACCCAGTACTTC.

Points on this clonotype: This may arise from a read error, as a much more abundant clone is one base away. The chain joins TRBV10-3 to TRBJ2-5; the match to TRBD1 covers 7 bases. Germline CDR1 reads ENHRY; CDR2 reads SYGVKD. CDR3 length equals 13 residues. The DNA for the CDR3 is TGTGCCATCAGGGTAGACAGGGAAGACACCCAGTACTTC. Protein: CAIRVDREDTQYF.

This clonotype was counted at least ten times. The chain employs TRBV12-3 or TRBV12-4 and TRBJ2-5, with TRBD2 matching over 8 bases. This CDR3 region has 16 residues. J was trimmed by 4 bases and V by 1 base; bases with no gene match: 8. CDR3 sequence reads: CASSLGGPGGRETQYF. CDR3 DNA sequence: TGTGCCAGCAGTTTAGGGGGGCCGGGAGGGAGAGAGACCCAGTACTTC.

To note about this clonotype: A much bigger clone sits one base away, suggesting this may be a read error. The chain combines TRBV5-1 with TRBJ1-1; 8 nucleotides match TRBD1. The CDR3 length is 14 residues. The germline V gene has CDR1 SGHRS and CDR2 YFSETQ. The CDR3 protein is CASRDRSMNTGAFF. CDR3 in DNA: TGCGCCAGCCGGGACAGGTCTATGAACACTGGAGCTTTCTTT.

The chain joins TRBV20-1 to TRBJ2-7, with 7 bases identical to TRBD2. The CDR3 totals 15 residues. Germline V gene data show CDR1 as DFQATT and CDR2 as SNEGSKA (reference sequence). J gave up 1 base and V 0 bases, and 6 bases lay outside the gene matches. CDR3 residues: CSARDLGGSSYEQYF. The CDR3 DNA is TGCAGTGCTAGAGATCTGGGGGGGTCGTCCTACGAGCAGTACTTC.

This clonotype was recorded many times. The V call is TRBV21-1, the J call TRBJ2-4. TRBV21-1 constitutes a pseudogene. This CDR3 has 14 residues. This CDR3 is CASSRTVAKNIQYF. CDR3 DNA sequence: TGTGCCAGCAGCAGGACCGTAGCCAAAAACATTCAGTACTTC.

This clonotype was detected only a few times. The V gene is TRBV4-1, the J gene TRBJ1-1; no clear D. This CDR3 contains 12 residues. The V end lost 4 bases, the J end lost 4 bases, and 7 bases lay between the germline ends. The germline CDR1 and CDR2 sequences are MGHRA and YSYEKL. The CDR3 DNA reads TGCGCCAGCAGCCCCCTCGGCACTGAAGCTTTCTTT. Its protein product is CASSPLGTEAFF.

This clonotype was seen repeatedly, ten times or more. J is TRBJ2-1 and V is TRBV10-3, with 7 positions matching TRBD2. This CDR3 has 13 residues. Germline V CDR1 and CDR2: ENHRY, SYGVKD. V shed 6 bases and J 3 bases; nucleotides not matched to a gene: 2. The CDR3 loop reads CAIRLADYNEQFF. The DNA of the CDR3 is TGTGCCATCAGGCTAGCGGACTACAATGAGCAGTTCTTC.

In this sample, this clonotype turned up many times. V and J are TRBV20-1 and TRBJ2-3; 7 positions agree with TRBD2. The CDR3 runs to 18 residues. In germline, CDR1 is DFQATT, CDR2 SNEGSKA (reference sequence). V dropped 0 bases and J dropped 6; count of bases not matched to a gene: 18. The CDR3 here is CSARDLVPRLAGVDTQYF. In DNA form, the CDR3 reads TGCAGTGCTAGAGATCTAGTGCCAAGACTTGCGGGAGTGGATACGCAGTATTTT.

Ten or more counts support this clonotype. The rearrangement links TRBV7-2 to TRBJ2-3, with TRBD2 matching over 7 bases. Trimming cost V 3 bases and J 6 bases; bases outside gene matches: 9. CDR1 SGHTA and CDR2 FQGNSA come from the germline V gene. This CDR3 contains 15 residues. The CDR3 coding sequence is TGTGCCAGCAGCTTCCAGGGAGGGCTGGGGGATACGCAGTATTTT. It codes for CASSFQGGLGDTQYF.

The rearrangement joins TRBV12-3 or TRBV12-4 to TRBJ2-5; the match to TRBD2 covers 11 bases. With V trimmed by 7 bases and J by 11 bases, 12 bases remained unmatched. CDR3 length: 14 amino acids. In nucleotides, the CDR3 is TGTGCCAGCACTCCTAGCGGGGGGTCTCTCTGGCAGTACTTC. Amino acids: CASTPSGGSLWQYF.

This clonotype was recorded many times. The chain links TRBV6-2 or TRBV6-3 to TRBJ2-1; D perhaps matches TRBD2 (5 bases). The CDR3 contains 15 residues. From germline, CDR1 is MNHEY and CDR2 SVGEGT. V was cut by 2 bases and J by 2 bases, with 10 bases left in between. CDR3 sequence (DNA): TGTGCCAGCAGTTACGGTGGTAGCGCCTACAATGAGCAGTTCTTC. Translating it yields CASSYGGSAYNEQFF.

This clonotype has at least ten counts. The V call is TRBV29-1, the J call TRBJ1-1; D uncertain. The CDR3 contains 14 residues. With 4 bases removed from V and 4 bases from J, the gap between germline ends came to 16 bases. Germline V gives CDR1 SQVTM, CDR2 ANQGSEA. The CDR3 loop is CSVARPGLRTEAFF. CDR3 sequence (DNA): TGCAGCGTTGCCCGACCGGGGTTGCGCACTGAAGCTTTCTTT.

CDR3 nucleotides: TGCGCCAGCAGCCCCGGGGGGGCCGGGGAAGAGACCCAGTACTTC. It translates to CASSPGGAGEETQYF. This rearrangement joins TRBV5-1 to TRBJ2-5; 8 nucleotides match TRBD2. V was pared by 4 bases and J by 3 bases, with 8 bases of the junction left unmatched. Looked up from germline, CDR1 is SGHRS and CDR2 is YFSETQ. There are 15 residues in the CDR3.

This clonotype occurred many times. The chain joins TRBV5-5 to TRBJ2-7; 8 nucleotides line up with TRBD1. There are 12 residues in the CDR3. The germline gives CDR1 SGHKS, CDR2 YYEKEE (reference sequence). Losses at the gene ends were 3 bases for V and 7 bases for J; bases not matched to a gene: 3. The CDR3 protein is CASSSTGAEQYF. CDR3 in DNA: TGTGCCAGCAGCTCGACAGGGGCGGAGCAGTACTTC. Complete variable domain (other parts from reference TRBV5-5 and TRBJ2-7): DAGVTQSPTHLIKTRGQQVTLRCSPISGHKSVSWYQQVLGQGPQFIFQYYEKEERGRGNFPDRFSARQFPNYSSELNVNALLLGDSALYLCASSSTGAEQYFGPGTRLTVT.

This CDR3 is CASSDSRGGEQFF. DNA for the CDR3: TGTGCCAGCAGTGATTCGCGGGGGGGTGAGCAGTTCTTC. The J gene is TRBJ2-1, the V gene TRBV2, with 9 bases identical to TRBD2. The V segment lost 3 bases and the J segment 9 bases; nucleotides outside the gene matches: 3. The CDR3 has 13 residues. Germline loops: CDR1 SNHLY, CDR2 FYNNEI.

This clonotype was detected a few times. This chain connects TRBV7-6 to TRBJ2-7; D call uncertain. V lost 2 bases to trimming and J lost 0 bases, with 5 bases between them. CDR1 and CDR2 from the germline V gene are SGHVS and FNYEAQ. The CDR3 is 13 residues long. The CDR3 nucleotides read TGTGCCAGCAGCTTATCCTTCTCCTACGAGCAGTACTTC. It translates to CASSLSFSYEQYF. The full variable domain, its missing parts supplied by reference TRBV7-6 and TRBJ2-7, is GAGVSQSPRYKVTKRGQDVALRCDPISGHVSLYWYRQALGQGPEFLTYFNYEAQQDKSGLPNDRFSAERPEGSISTLTIQRTEQRDSAMYRCASSLSFSYEQYFGPGTRLTVT.

In this sample, this clonotype turned up many times. V usage is TRBV7-3 and J usage is TRBJ2-2; TRBD1 or TRBD2 may be the D gene (5 bases each). With 1 base removed from V and 1 base from J, the gap between germline ends came to 7 bases. This CDR3 spans 15 amino acids. Germline V gives CDR1 SGHTA, CDR2 FQGTGA. The chain's CDR3 is CASSLRGLNTGELFF. DNA of the CDR3: TGTGCCAGCAGCTTAAGGGGGTTGAACACCGGGGAGCTGTTTTTT. Using reference TRBV7-3 and TRBJ2-2 for the parts outside the CDR3, the full variable domain is GAGVSQTPSNKVTEKGKYVELRCDPISGHTALYWYRQSLGQGPEFLIYFQGTGAADDSGLPNDRFFAVRPEGSVSTLKIQRTERGDSAVYLCASSLRGLNTGELFFGEGSRLTVL.

This clonotype was detected a few times. J is TRBJ2-1 and V is TRBV20-1; TRBD1 matches 7 bases. CDR1 and CDR2 from the germline V gene are DFQATT and SNEGSKA (reference sequence). The CDR3 totals 12 residues. V trimming: 4 bases; J trimming: 15 bases; junction bases outside the gene matches: 12. The CDR3 coding sequence is TGCAGTGCTATAACAGGGGCCCTCAACTGGTTCTTC. It specifies CSAITGALNWFF.

Many counts were recorded for this clonotype. The chain links TRBV7-2 to TRBJ1-1, with D possibly TRBD1 on 5 matching bases. The CDR3 spans 15 residues. Germline V gene lookup returns CDR1 SGHTA and CDR2 FQGNSA. V was cut by 5 bases and J by 0 bases, with 13 bases left in between. The CDR3 DNA reads TGTGCCAGCAGCCGCGCCGGGACGATGAACACTGAAGCTTTCTTT. It is translated as CASSRAGTMNTEAFF.

The J gene is TRBJ1-1, the V gene TRBV11-2, with TRBD1 as a possible D gene (5 bases). Germline V gene data show CDR1 as SGHAT and CDR2 as FQNNGV. The CDR3 has 14 residues. Trimming shortened V by 4 bases and J by 4 bases, and 13 bases separated the two germline ends. For the CDR3, the DNA is TGTGCCAGCAGCTCGCGGGGGGGGGGCACTGAAGCTTTCTTT. Translation gives CASSSRGGGTEAFF.

This clonotype was counted only a few times. The chain couples TRBV25-1 to TRBJ2-7; D unresolved. This CDR3 is built from 18 residues. V lost 1 base and J lost 3, with 22 bases in between. Germline CDR1 reads MGHDK; CDR2 reads SYGVNS. CDR3 amino acids: CASSESRLGYGSGYEQYF. CDR3 DNA: TGTGCCAGCAGTGAATCGAGGCTTGGGTACGGATCGGGCTACGAGCAGTACTTC.

This clonotype was seen repeatedly, ten times or more. The V and J genes are TRBV5-1 and TRBJ2-5, with D perhaps matching TRBD1 or TRBD2 (5 bases each). V lost 4 bases and J lost 5, with 12 bases in between. The CDR3 covers 13 residues. CDR1 and CDR2 (germline): SGHRS, YFSETQ. The CDR3 DNA is TGCGCCAGCAGCCAGGGACCTGGGGAGACCCAGTACTTC. This sequence encodes CASSQGPGETQYF.

This clonotype was found a few times. The rearrangement uses TRBV11-2 and TRBJ2-7; 7 bases map to TRBD1. Germline V gives CDR1 SGHAT, CDR2 FQNNGV. The V and J ends lost 4 bases and 6 bases, in that order; junction bases with no gene match: 9. The CDR3 length is 14 residues. CDR3 in amino acids: CASSSSVDRAEQYF. DNA for the CDR3: TGTGCCAGCAGCTCGAGCGTTGACAGGGCCGAGCAGTACTTC.

The table lists this clonotype with many counts. The chain couples TRBV19 to TRBJ1-1; 8 bases agree with TRBD1. The CDR3 runs 15 residues. Trimming removed 7 bases from V and 9 bases from J; junction bases left unmatched: 16. CDR1 and CDR2 from the germline V gene are LNHDA and SQIVND (reference sequence). The CDR3 sequence is CASNHGTGLPSQAFF. The CDR3 DNA reads TGTGCCAGTAACCACGGGACAGGTCTTCCCTCGCAAGCTTTCTTT.

There are many counts of this clonotype. The chain employs TRBV7-2 and TRBJ2-1, with a possible D match to TRBD2 (5 bases). The CDR3 is 15 amino acids. Germline V gives CDR1 SGHTA, CDR2 FQGNSA. Trimming removed 5 bases at V and 0 bases at J, with 11 bases between. The CDR3 protein is CASSQSGVSYNEQFF. CDR3 bases: TGTGCCAGCAGCCAAAGCGGAGTCTCCTACAATGAGCAGTTCTTC.

This clonotype was counted ten times or more. This chain joins TRBV4-3 and TRBJ2-7; 8 nucleotides match TRBD2. CDR1 and CDR2 (germline): LGHNA, YSLEER. Unmatched junction bases numbered 8, after V lost 2 bases and J lost 2 bases. The CDR3 contains 16 residues. The CDR3 region is CASSQISSGSPYEQYF. The CDR3 nucleotides are TGCGCCAGCAGCCAAATTTCAAGCGGGAGTCCCTACGAGCAGTACTTC.

There are many counts of this clonotype. The gene calls are TRBV11-3 and TRBJ2-1, with D possibly matching TRBD1 (6 bases). Germline loops: CDR1 SGHNT, CDR2 YENEEA. The CDR3 contains 17 residues. V lost 4 bases and J 0 bases, leaving 16 bases between the germline ends. CDR3 amino acids: CASSSLQGIGSYNEQFF. CDR3 in DNA: TGTGCCAGCAGCTCCCTACAGGGAATAGGCTCCTACAATGAGCAGTTCTTC.

This clonotype was recorded many times. This chain connects TRBV7-2 to TRBJ2-5, with TRBD1 matching over 7 bases. The CDR3 spans 14 residues. Trimming cost V 1 base and J 3 bases; bases outside gene matches: 2. Germline V lookup: CDR1 SGHTA, CDR2 FQGNSA. CDR3 DNA: TGTGCCAGCAGCTTAGTACAGGGGAAAGAGACCCAGTACTTC. Amino acid sequence: CASSLVQGKETQYF.

This clonotype was recorded at least ten times. This rearrangement joins TRBV2 to TRBJ1-5; D is unclear. Germline assignment: CDR1 SNHLY and CDR2 FYNNEI. V was shortened by 2 bases and J by 1 base, with 12 bases between the two germline ends. This CDR3 spans 16 amino acids. CDR3 bases: TGTGCCAGCAGTGAACGGCGGTTCAGCAGCAATCAGCCCCAGCATTTT. Amino acids: CASSERRFSSNQPQHF.